This TCR beta chain was profiled in a study of T cells in Graves' hyperthyroidism and ophthalmopathy. Study details: Any treatment followed the collection of peripheral blood at initial diagnosis. Regarding the study as a whole: The model predicted ophthalmopathy a median approximately 6.3 months before onset. Also found in blood were most expanded thyroid clonotypes above 0.001.

This clonotype came up a few times. Its antigen is undetermined. Amplification of TCR beta CDR3 regions used RNA as the template. HTBI primers were the set used in a first-round RT-PCR of the TCR CDR3. Via MiXCR, TCRdb re-called the multiplex PCR reads, giving one row per CDR3 protein. This table has a few hundred thousand distinct CDR3 sequences, less than 20% appearing once. This CDR3 has 17 amino acids. Trimming took 4 bases from V and 4 from J; bases not matched to a gene: 11. Germline-derived CDR1 and CDR2 are MNHNS and SASEGT. Each 10 ml fresh peripheral blood draw supplied the PBMCs. The rearrangement links TRBV6-1 to TRBJ2-3; 10 bases line up with TRBD1. The sequence was obtained from a woman between 18 and 29 years old with Graves' hyperthyroidism. Sequenced sample: blood. The CDR3 reads CASSVRSRDRGADTQYF. The CDR3 DNA is TGTGCCAGCAGTGTTCGAAGCCGGGACAGGGGAGCAGATACGCAGTATTTT.